This is a list of T cell receptor beta chains from one sample in a study of beta chain features in type 1 diabetes. Sequencing used immunoSEQ multiplex PCR; TCRdb keeps in-frame clones, though not all of them. Of 130,000 or so clones listed, approximately 9% were seen once; the top ten hold approximately 0.7%. The sample comprised central memory CD4+ T cells from blood. The receptors were gathered from a man in his thirties or forties with type 1 diabetes. Each CDR3 is given with its conserved first and last residue. D genes are given only for firm matches. The size field is filled for only some rows; it gives once, few, many or a size class.

cdr3_length	v_call	j_call	d_call	clone_size	cdr3_nt	cdr3_aa
15	TRBV28	TRBJ2-1	TRBD2	-	TGTGCCAGCATCATGCCGGGGGGGCCGCGGAATGAGCAGTTCTTC	CASIMPGGPRNEQFF
13	TRBV7-9	TRBJ1-1	-	few	TGTGCCAGCAGCACCGGGATTAACACTGAAGCTTTCTTT	CASSTGINTEAFF
13	TRBV5-4	TRBJ2-7	-	-	TGTGCCAGCAGCTTAGGGGCTAACTACGAGCAGTACTTC	CASSLGANYEQYF
14	TRBV28	TRBJ2-7	TRBD2	many	TGTGCCAGCAGTTTAGCGGGGGTGTCCTACGAGCAGTACTTC	CASSLAGVSYEQYF
17	TRBV6-1	TRBJ2-3	TRBD1	-	TGTGCCATCAGTAAAGGGACAGGAGGTACTGCACAGGATACGCAGTATTTT	CAISKGTGGTAQDTQYF
10	TRBV6-6	TRBJ1-1	-	few	TGTGCCAGCAGTCAGGGTGAAGCTTTCTTT	CASSQGEAFF
16	TRBV5-1	TRBJ2-2	TRBD1	few	TGCGCCAGCAGCTTTTCGGGACAGGGGTACACCGGGGAGCTGTTTTTT	CASSFSGQGYTGELFF
16	TRBV28	TRBJ2-3	TRBD2	-	TGTGCCAGCAGTGCGCAAATAGCGGGGGGCACAGATACGCAGTATTTT	CASSAQIAGGTDTQYF
17	TRBV4-2	TRBJ2-1	TRBD1	few	TGTGCCAGCAGCCAAATCCAAGGGACAGACTCCTACAATGAGCAGTTCTTC	CASSQIQGTDSYNEQFF
14	TRBV29-1	TRBJ1-2	-	-	TGCAGCGTTGCCAGGAACCCCCGGGGCTATGGCTACACCTTC	CSVARNPRGYGYTF
13	TRBV29-1	TRBJ1-6	TRBD1	many	TGCAGCGCCCGGGACAGGGAGAATTCACCCCTCCACTTT	CSARDRENSPLHF
15	TRBV14	TRBJ2-3	-	few	TGTGCCAGCAGCCAAGACAGGGCTTGGACAGATACGCAGTATTTT	CASSQDRAWTDTQYF
14	TRBV27	TRBJ2-5	-	many	TGTGCCAGCAGTCCTAGACTAGGAGGGGAGACCCAGTACTTC	CASSPRLGGETQYF
14	TRBV6-1	TRBJ2-7	-	-	TGTGCCAGCAGTGAGCGACGGACAGTTGGCGAGCAGTACTTC	CASSERRTVGEQYF
16	TRBV30	TRBJ2-1	TRBD2	-	TGTGCCTGGAGTCCGGGGACTAGCGGGTTCTACAATGAGCAGTTCTTC	CAWSPGTSGFYNEQFF
13	TRBV6-5	TRBJ2-1	-	few	TGTGCCAGCAGGATGGGGGGAACGTATGAGCAGTTCTTC	CASRMGGTYEQFF
15	TRBV11-2	TRBJ2-1	-	many	TGTGCCAGCAGCTTAGCGGGGAGCTCCTACAATGAGCAGTTCTTC	CASSLAGSSYNEQFF
16	TRBV27	TRBJ2-7	TRBD1	-	TGTGCCAGCAGTCTTGGACAGGGTGGTCCTTCCTACGAGCAGTACTTC	CASSLGQGGPSYEQYF